This T cell receptor beta chain derives from a study of T cell clones after liver transplantation. Measured with immunoSEQ multiplex PCR; TCRdb has only the in-frame clones, and not every one. The profile shows about 80,000 clones, over 80% of them singletons. This clonotype was obtained from a human patient who received a liver transplant. Some T cells may have originated in the graft donor. Sequences were derived from CD4+ T cells from blood, sampled approximately 3.5 years after liver transplant.

The CDR3 DNA reads as TGTGCCAGCAGTTCCCCAGGGGAGAGGGAATGGGGCACTGAAGCTTTCTTT. It is translated as CASSSPGEREWGTEAFF. The chain employs TRBV28 and TRBJ1-1; TRBD1 might be the D (6 bases). CDR3 size: 17 residues. Germline V gives CDR1 MDHEN, CDR2 SYDVKM. V was cut by 4 bases and J by 4 bases, with 22 bases left in between.